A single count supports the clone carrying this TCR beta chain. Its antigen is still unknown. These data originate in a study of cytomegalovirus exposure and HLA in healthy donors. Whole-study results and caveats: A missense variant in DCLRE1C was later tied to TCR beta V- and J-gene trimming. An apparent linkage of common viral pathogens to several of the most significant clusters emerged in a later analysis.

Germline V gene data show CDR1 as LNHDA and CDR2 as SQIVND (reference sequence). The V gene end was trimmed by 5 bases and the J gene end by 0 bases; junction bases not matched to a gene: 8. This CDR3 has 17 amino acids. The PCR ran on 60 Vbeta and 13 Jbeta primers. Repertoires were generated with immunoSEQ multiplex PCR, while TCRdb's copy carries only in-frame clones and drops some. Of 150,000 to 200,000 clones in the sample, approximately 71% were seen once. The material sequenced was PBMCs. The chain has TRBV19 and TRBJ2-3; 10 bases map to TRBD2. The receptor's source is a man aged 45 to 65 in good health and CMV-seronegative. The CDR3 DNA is TGTGCCAGTAGTCGGGCTAGCGGGGGCGCTAGCACAGATACGCAGTATTTT. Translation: CASSRASGGASTDTQYF.